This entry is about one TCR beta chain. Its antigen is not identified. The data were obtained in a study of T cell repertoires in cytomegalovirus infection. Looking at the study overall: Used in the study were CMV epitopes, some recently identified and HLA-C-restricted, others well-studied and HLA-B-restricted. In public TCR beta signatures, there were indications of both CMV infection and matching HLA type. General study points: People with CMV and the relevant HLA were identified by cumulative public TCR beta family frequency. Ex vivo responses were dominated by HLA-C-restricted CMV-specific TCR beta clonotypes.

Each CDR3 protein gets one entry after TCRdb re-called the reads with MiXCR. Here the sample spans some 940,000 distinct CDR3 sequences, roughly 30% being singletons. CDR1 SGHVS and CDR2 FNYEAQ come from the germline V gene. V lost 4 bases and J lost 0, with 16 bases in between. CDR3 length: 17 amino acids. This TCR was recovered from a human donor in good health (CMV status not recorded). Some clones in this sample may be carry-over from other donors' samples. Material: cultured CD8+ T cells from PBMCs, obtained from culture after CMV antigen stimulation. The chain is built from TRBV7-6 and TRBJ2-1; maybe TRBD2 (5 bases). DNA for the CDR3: TGTGCCAGCAGCTCCCACCCAGCGGCGAGCTCCTACAATGAGCAGTTCTTC. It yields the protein CASSSHPAASSYNEQFF.